Listed below are T cell receptor beta chains from one sample, sequenced in a study of blood T cell repertoires in COVID-19. Assay used: immunoSEQ multiplex PCR; TCRdb lists only in-frame clones, some missing. There are approximately 240,000 clones in the sample; around 85% occur only once, and about 6.3% lies in the top ten. Sequenced material: peripheral blood. These receptors all stem from a woman in her sixties or seventies with active or convalescent COVID-19. Both conserved end residues are part of each CDR3. Fields, in order: V gene, clone size, J gene, D gene, CDR3 protein, CDR3 DNA. A D gene is named only where the DNA matches it firmly. Not all rows give a size; the values are once, few, many and, for expanded clones, a class.

V gene: TRBV5-1; clone size: NA; J gene: TRBJ2-5; D gene: TRBD2; CDR3 protein: CASSIGTGGISRGRGTQYF; CDR3 DNA: TGCGCCAGCAGCATAGGGACGGGAGGGATTTCGAGAGGAAGAGGGACCCAGTACTTC
V gene: TRBV10-3; clone size: NA; J gene: TRBJ1-4; D gene: NA; CDR3 protein: CASSLSGEKLFF; CDR3 DNA: TGTGCCTCCTCATTGAGCGGTGAAAAACTGTTTTTT
V gene: TRBV30; clone size: NA; J gene: TRBJ2-3; D gene: TRBD2; CDR3 protein: CAWSEGTSGTDTQYF; CDR3 DNA: TGTGCCTGGAGCGAGGGGACTAGCGGCACAGATACGCAGTATTTT
V gene: TRBV28; clone size: once; J gene: TRBJ2-2; D gene: TRBD1; CDR3 protein: CASSIGQGVLTGELFF; CDR3 DNA: TGTGCCAGCAGTATCGGACAGGGGGTCTTGACCGGGGAGCTGTTTTTT
V gene: TRBV19; clone size: NA; J gene: TRBJ2-2; D gene: TRBD2; CDR3 protein: CASSTVAGGTNTGELFF; CDR3 DNA: TGTGCCAGTAGTACGGTCGCGGGGGGGACGAACACCGGGGAGCTGTTTTTT
V gene: TRBV10-2; clone size: NA; J gene: TRBJ2-7; D gene: TRBD2; CDR3 protein: CASRAGDYYEQYF; CDR3 DNA: TGCGCCAGCAGGGCGGGAGACTATTACGAGCAGTACTTC
V gene: TRBV19; clone size: once; J gene: TRBJ2-1; D gene: TRBD2; CDR3 protein: CASSTYSGRAYNEQFF; CDR3 DNA: TGTGCCAGTAGTACCTATAGCGGGAGGGCCTACAATGAGCAGTTCTTC
V gene: TRBV3-1/TRBV3-2; clone size: NA; J gene: TRBJ2-1; D gene: TRBD2; CDR3 protein: CASSQELAGSYNEQFF; CDR3 DNA: TGTGCCAGCAGCCAAGAACTAGCGGGGTCCTACAATGAGCAGTTCTTC
V gene: TRBV2; clone size: NA; J gene: TRBJ2-3; D gene: NA; CDR3 protein: CASKTTGSDTQYF; CDR3 DNA: TGTGCCAGCAAAACTACAGGGTCAGATACGCAGTATTTT
V gene: TRBV4-1; clone size: NA; J gene: TRBJ2-3; D gene: TRBD2; CDR3 protein: CASSQPTSGGAGHTQYF; CDR3 DNA: TGCGCCAGCAGCCAACCAACTAGCGGGGGGGCGGGTCATACGCAGTATTTT
V gene: TRBV19; clone size: NA; J gene: TRBJ2-1; D gene: NA; CDR3 protein: CASTREGRSYNEQFF; CDR3 DNA: TGTGCCAGTACACGGGAAGGGCGATCCTACAATGAGCAGTTCTTC
V gene: TRBV6-5; clone size: NA; J gene: TRBJ2-1; D gene: TRBD2; CDR3 protein: CASSPGLAGGNEQFF; CDR3 DNA: TGTGCCAGCAGTCCCGGACTAGCGGGAGGCAATGAGCAGTTCTTC
V gene: TRBV11-3; clone size: NA; J gene: TRBJ1-1; D gene: TRBD1; CDR3 protein: CASSLGQGFGEAFF; CDR3 DNA: TGTGCCAGCAGCTTGGGACAGGGATTCGGTGAAGCTTTCTTT
V gene: TRBV6-6; clone size: few; J gene: TRBJ2-3; D gene: TRBD2; CDR3 protein: CASSTTSGGADTQYF; CDR3 DNA: TGTGCCAGCAGCACCACTAGCGGGGGGGCAGATACGCAGTATTTT
V gene: TRBV28; clone size: NA; J gene: TRBJ1-2; D gene: TRBD1; CDR3 protein: CASSSVDRDYGYTF; CDR3 DNA: TGTGCCAGCAGTTCGGTTGACAGGGACTATGGCTACACCTTC
V gene: TRBV11-3; clone size: NA; J gene: TRBJ1-1; D gene: TRBD1; CDR3 protein: CASSFRQGNLNTEAFF; CDR3 DNA: TGTGCCAGCAGCTTCAGACAGGGAAATCTGAACACTGAAGCTTTCTTT
V gene: TRBV29-1; clone size: NA; J gene: TRBJ2-1; D gene: TRBD2; CDR3 protein: CSVEDREGRYNEQFF; CDR3 DNA: TGCAGCGTTGAAGATCGGGAGGGTCGCTACAATGAGCAGTTCTTC
V gene: TRBV5-1; clone size: once; J gene: TRBJ1-4; D gene: TRBD1; CDR3 protein: CASCPTGATNEKLFF; CDR3 DNA: TGCGCCAGCTGCCCAACAGGGGCAACTAATGAAAAACTGTTTTTT
V gene: TRBV29-1; clone size: NA; J gene: TRBJ2-5; D gene: TRBD1; CDR3 protein: CSVGQGAGGGETQYF; CDR3 DNA: TGCAGCGTTGGGCAGGGGGCTGGTGGAGGAGAGACCCAGTACTTC
V gene: TRBV24-1; clone size: NA; J gene: TRBJ2-1; D gene: NA; CDR3 protein: CATSDLPSPSHHNEQFF; CDR3 DNA: TGTGCCACCAGTGATTTGCCCTCTCCTAGCCACCACAATGAGCAGTTCTTC
V gene: TRBV18; clone size: NA; J gene: TRBJ1-6; D gene: NA; CDR3 protein: CASSNRGNSPLHF; CDR3 DNA: TGTGCCAGCTCAAATAGAGGGAATTCACCCCTCCACTTT
V gene: TRBV28; clone size: NA; J gene: TRBJ2-3; D gene: TRBD1; CDR3 protein: CASSFSPRARGLDTQYF; CDR3 DNA: TGTGCCAGCAGTTTTAGCCCCCGGGCCAGGGGGTTGGATACGCAGTATTTT
V gene: TRBV4-2; clone size: NA; J gene: TRBJ1-1; D gene: NA; CDR3 protein: CASSQEVGANTEAFF; CDR3 DNA: TGTGCCAGCAGCCAAGAAGTGGGGGCGAACACTGAAGCTTTCTTT
V gene: TRBV3-1/TRBV3-2; clone size: NA; J gene: TRBJ1-1; D gene: NA; CDR3 protein: CASGALGREAFF; CDR3 DNA: TGTGCCAGTGGGGCCTTAGGACGTGAAGCTTTCTTT
V gene: TRBV13; clone size: NA; J gene: TRBJ2-1; D gene: NA; CDR3 protein: CASTPRGDLLNEQFF; CDR3 DNA: TGTGCCAGCACCCCTAGAGGAGACCTATTGAATGAGCAGTTCTTC
V gene: TRBV30; clone size: NA; J gene: TRBJ2-1; D gene: TRBD2; CDR3 protein: CAWSGTSYEQFF; CDR3 DNA: TGTGCCTGGAGTGGGACTAGCTATGAGCAGTTCTTC
V gene: TRBV24-1; clone size: NA; J gene: TRBJ1-5; D gene: NA; CDR3 protein: CATSERTESNQPQHF; CDR3 DNA: TGTGCCACCAGTGAACGGACTGAGAGCAATCAGCCCCAGCATTTT
V gene: TRBV2; clone size: NA; J gene: TRBJ2-4; D gene: TRBD2; CDR3 protein: CASSERPGLAGVNIQYF; CDR3 DNA: TGTGCCAGCAGTGAGCGCCCGGGACTAGCGGGAGTGAACATTCAGTACTTC
V gene: TRBV19; clone size: NA; J gene: TRBJ2-5; D gene: NA; CDR3 protein: CASGQIQETQYF; CDR3 DNA: TGTGCCAGCGGACAGATACAAGAGACCCAGTACTTC
V gene: TRBV24-1; clone size: NA; J gene: TRBJ2-3; D gene: NA; CDR3 protein: CATSDFPLSSTDTQYF; CDR3 DNA: TGTGCCACCAGTGATTTCCCCCTTTCGAGCACAGATACGCAGTATTTT
V gene: TRBV6-5; clone size: NA; J gene: TRBJ1-2; D gene: TRBD1; CDR3 protein: CASNPGQGADGYTF; CDR3 DNA: TGTGCCAGCAATCCGGGACAGGGGGCGGATGGCTACACCTTC
V gene: TRBV9; clone size: NA; J gene: TRBJ2-2; D gene: TRBD2; CDR3 protein: CASSVYGLAVNTGELFF; CDR3 DNA: TGTGCCAGCAGCGTTTATGGACTAGCGGTGAACACCGGGGAGCTGTTTTTT
V gene: TRBV3-1/TRBV3-2; clone size: once; J gene: TRBJ1-1; D gene: NA; CDR3 protein: CASSQGWRQNTEAFF; CDR3 DNA: TGTGCCAGCAGCCAAGGCTGGCGGCAAAACACTGAAGCTTTCTTT
V gene: TRBV18; clone size: NA; J gene: TRBJ2-5; D gene: TRBD1; CDR3 protein: CASSPRQGGEETQYF; CDR3 DNA: TGTGCCAGCTCACCACGACAGGGTGGGGAAGAGACCCAGTACTTC
V gene: TRBV5-5; clone size: NA; J gene: TRBJ2-5; D gene: TRBD2; CDR3 protein: CASSLGLAGEETQYF; CDR3 DNA: TGTGCCAGCAGCTTGGGGCTAGCGGGAGAAGAGACCCAGTACTTC
V gene: TRBV3-1/TRBV3-2; clone size: NA; J gene: TRBJ2-5; D gene: NA; CDR3 protein: CASSQALARGVETQYF; CDR3 DNA: TGTGCCAGCAGCCAAGCCCTAGCCCGAGGAGTGGAGACCCAGTACTTC
V gene: TRBV4-2; clone size: NA; J gene: TRBJ2-5; D gene: NA; CDR3 protein: CASSQRSGQETQYF; CDR3 DNA: TGTGCCAGCAGCCAACGTAGCGGCCAAGAGACCCAGTACTTC
V gene: TRBV6-6; clone size: NA; J gene: TRBJ1-2; D gene: NA; CDR3 protein: CASSLIEVRTYGYTF; CDR3 DNA: TGTGCCAGCAGCCTGATAGAGGTCAGAACATATGGCTACACCTTC
V gene: TRBV4-2; clone size: NA; J gene: TRBJ2-1; D gene: NA; CDR3 protein: CASSPGGGGGLYNEQFF; CDR3 DNA: TGTGCCAGCAGCCCGGGCGGTGGCGGGGGCCTTTACAATGAGCAGTTCTTC
V gene: TRBV6-5; clone size: once; J gene: TRBJ1-4; D gene: TRBD1; CDR3 protein: CASTRQGVDEKLFF; CDR3 DNA: TGTGCCAGCACTCGACAGGGGGTGGACGAAAAACTGTTTTTT
V gene: TRBV10-3; clone size: NA; J gene: TRBJ2-5; D gene: NA; CDR3 protein: CAISVGRSQETQYF; CDR3 DNA: TGTGCCATCAGTGTGGGCAGGTCCCAAGAGACCCAGTACTTC